The sample holds a few counts of the clone carrying this T cell receptor beta chain. CDR1 and CDR2 from the germline V gene are SGHRS and YFSETQ. J was trimmed by 4 bases and V by 0 bases; bases with no gene match: 2. The CDR3 has 16 amino acids. Method: immunoSEQ multiplex PCR; TCRdb's copy keeps in-frame clones and lacks some. Among 450,000 or so clones listed, approximately 89% were seen once. This entry belongs to a study of blood T cell repertoires in COVID-19. Study details: The samples span acute and convalescent COVID-19 from the United States, Italy and Spain. PBMCs, B-cell-depleted T cells, or T cells provided the cDNA or gDNA that made up the material.

The sequenced sample consisted of peripheral blood. This TCR was recovered from a middle-aged woman with COVID-19, enrolled during active disease. This rearrangement joins TRBV5-1 to TRBJ1-6, with 9 bases lining up with TRBD1. CDR3 coding DNA: TGCGCCAGCAGCTTGGGGACAGGGGATTATAATTCACCCCTCCACTTT. Translating it yields CASSLGTGDYNSPLHF.